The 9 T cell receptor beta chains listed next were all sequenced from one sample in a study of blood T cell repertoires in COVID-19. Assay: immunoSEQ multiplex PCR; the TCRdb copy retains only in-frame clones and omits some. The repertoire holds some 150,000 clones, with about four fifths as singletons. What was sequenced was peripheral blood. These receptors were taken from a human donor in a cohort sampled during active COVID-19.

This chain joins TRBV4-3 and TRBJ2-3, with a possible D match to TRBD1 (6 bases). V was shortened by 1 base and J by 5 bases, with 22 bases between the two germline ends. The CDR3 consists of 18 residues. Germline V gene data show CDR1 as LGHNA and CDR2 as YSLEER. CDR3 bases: TGCGCCAGCAGCCAAGTGATTGTCGGGACACAACACAAAGATACGCAGTATTTT. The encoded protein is CASSQVIVGTQHKDTQYF.

In DNA, the CDR3 is TGTGCCAGTAGTCCTATAAACAGGGGGCTAGGACAGCCCCAGCATTTT. This sequence encodes CASSPINRGLGQPQHF. This chain links TRBV19 with TRBJ1-5; 9 positions agree with TRBD1. J was trimmed by 7 bases and V by 5 bases; bases with no gene match: 12. Germline-derived CDR1 and CDR2 are LNHDA and SQIVND (reference sequence). This CDR3 is built from 16 residues.

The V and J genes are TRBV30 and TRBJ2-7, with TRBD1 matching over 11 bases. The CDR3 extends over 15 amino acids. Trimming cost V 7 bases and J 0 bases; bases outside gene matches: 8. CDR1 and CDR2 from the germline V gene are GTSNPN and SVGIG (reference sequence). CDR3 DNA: TGTGCCTATGGTCCGGGACAGGGGGTCTCCTACGAGCAGTACTTC. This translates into CAYGPGQGVSYEQYF.

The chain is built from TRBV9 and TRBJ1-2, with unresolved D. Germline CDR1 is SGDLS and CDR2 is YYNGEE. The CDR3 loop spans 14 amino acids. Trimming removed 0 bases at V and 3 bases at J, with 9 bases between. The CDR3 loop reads CASSVGLGDYGYTF. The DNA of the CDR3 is TGTGCCAGCAGCGTAGGGCTGGGAGACTATGGCTACACCTTC.

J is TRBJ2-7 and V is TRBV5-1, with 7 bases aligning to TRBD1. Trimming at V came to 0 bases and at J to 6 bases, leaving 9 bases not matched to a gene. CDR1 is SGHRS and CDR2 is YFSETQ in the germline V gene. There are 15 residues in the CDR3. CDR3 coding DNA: TGCGCCAGCAGCTTGGCGACAGGGACACCGGGCGAGCAGTACTTC. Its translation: CASSLATGTPGEQYF.

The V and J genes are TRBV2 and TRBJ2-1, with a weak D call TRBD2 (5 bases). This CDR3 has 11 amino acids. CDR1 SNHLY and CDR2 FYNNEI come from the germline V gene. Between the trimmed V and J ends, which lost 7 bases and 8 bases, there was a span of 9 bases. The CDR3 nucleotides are TGTGCCAGCAAACTAGTGGATGAGCAGTTCTTC. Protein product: CASKLVDEQFF.

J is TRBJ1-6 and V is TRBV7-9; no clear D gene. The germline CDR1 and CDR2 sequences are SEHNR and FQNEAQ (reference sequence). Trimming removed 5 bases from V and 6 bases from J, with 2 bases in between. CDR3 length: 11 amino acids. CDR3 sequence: CASSLNSPLHF. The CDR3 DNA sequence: TGTGCCAGCAGCCTTAATTCACCCCTCCACTTT.

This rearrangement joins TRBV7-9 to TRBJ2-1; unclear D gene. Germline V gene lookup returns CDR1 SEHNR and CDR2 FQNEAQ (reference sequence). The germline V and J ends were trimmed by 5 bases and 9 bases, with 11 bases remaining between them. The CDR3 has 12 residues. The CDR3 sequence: CASSPTNREQFF. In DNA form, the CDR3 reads TGTGCCAGCAGCCCTACCAATCGTGAGCAGTTCTTC.

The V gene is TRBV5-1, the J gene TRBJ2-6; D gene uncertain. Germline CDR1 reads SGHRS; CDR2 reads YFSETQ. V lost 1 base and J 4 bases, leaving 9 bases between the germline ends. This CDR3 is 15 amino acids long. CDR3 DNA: TGCGCCAGCAGCTTGATGACATCGGGGGCCAACGTCCTGACTTTC. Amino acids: CASSLMTSGANVLTF.